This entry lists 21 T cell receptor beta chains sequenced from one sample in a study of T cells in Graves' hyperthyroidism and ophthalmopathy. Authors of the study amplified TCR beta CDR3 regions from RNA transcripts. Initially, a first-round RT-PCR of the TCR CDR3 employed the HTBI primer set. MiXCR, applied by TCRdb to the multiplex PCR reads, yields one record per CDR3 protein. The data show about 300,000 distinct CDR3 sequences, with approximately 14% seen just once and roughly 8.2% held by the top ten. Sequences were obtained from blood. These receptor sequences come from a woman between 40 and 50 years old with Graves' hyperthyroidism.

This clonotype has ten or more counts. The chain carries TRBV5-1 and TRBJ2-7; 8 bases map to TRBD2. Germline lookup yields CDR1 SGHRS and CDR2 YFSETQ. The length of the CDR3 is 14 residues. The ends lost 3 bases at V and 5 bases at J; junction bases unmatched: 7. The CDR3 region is CASSSGLVLDEQYF. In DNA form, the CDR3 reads TGCGCCAGCAGCTCGGGACTAGTGCTCGACGAGCAGTACTTC. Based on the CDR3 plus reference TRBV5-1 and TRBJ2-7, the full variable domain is KAGVTQTPRYLIKTRGQQVTLSCSPISGHRSVSWYQQTPGQGLQFLFEYFSETQRNKGNFPGRFSGRQFSNSRSEMNVSTLELGDSALYLCASSSGLVLDEQYFGPGTRLTVT.

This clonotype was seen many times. The DNA for the CDR3 is TGCAGTGCTAGAGATCGGCAGGAGCATAACTATGGCTACACCTTC. It codes for CSARDRQEHNYGYTF. This chain joins TRBV20-1 and TRBJ1-2; D is uncertain. The germline V and J ends were trimmed by 0 bases and 1 base, with 12 bases remaining between them. Germline assignment: CDR1 DFQATT and CDR2 SNEGSKA (reference sequence). The CDR3 spans 15 residues.

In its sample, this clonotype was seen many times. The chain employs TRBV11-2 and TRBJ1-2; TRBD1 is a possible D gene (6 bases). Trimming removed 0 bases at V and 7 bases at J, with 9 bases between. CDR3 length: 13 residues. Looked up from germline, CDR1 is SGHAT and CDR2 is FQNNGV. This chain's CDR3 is CASSLEGGGGYTF. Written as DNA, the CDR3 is TGTGCCAGCAGCTTAGAGGGGGGCGGTGGCTACACCTTC.

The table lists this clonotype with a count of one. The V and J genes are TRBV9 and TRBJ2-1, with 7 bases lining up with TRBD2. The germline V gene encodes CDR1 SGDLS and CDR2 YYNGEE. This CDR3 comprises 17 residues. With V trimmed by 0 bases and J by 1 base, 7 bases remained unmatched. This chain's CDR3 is CASSVDQRDFSYNEQFF. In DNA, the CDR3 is TGTGCCAGCAGCGTAGACCAGCGGGACTTTTCCTACAATGAGCAGTTCTTC. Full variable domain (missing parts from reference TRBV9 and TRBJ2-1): DSGVTQTPKHLITATGQRVTLRCSPRSGDLSVYWYQQSLDQGLQFLIQYYNGEERAKGNILERFSAQQFPDLHSELNLSSLELGDSALYFCASSVDQRDFSYNEQFFGPGTRLTVL.

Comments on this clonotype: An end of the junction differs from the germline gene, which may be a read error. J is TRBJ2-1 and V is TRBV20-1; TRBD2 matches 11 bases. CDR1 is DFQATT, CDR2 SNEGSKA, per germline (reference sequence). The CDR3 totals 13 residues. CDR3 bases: TGTAGTGCTACCGGGACTAGCGGTTACGAGCAGTTCTTC. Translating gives CSATGTSGYEQFF.

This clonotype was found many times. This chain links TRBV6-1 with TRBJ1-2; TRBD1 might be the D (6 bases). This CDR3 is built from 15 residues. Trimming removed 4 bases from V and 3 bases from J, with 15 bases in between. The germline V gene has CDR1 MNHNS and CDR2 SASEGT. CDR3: CASSARTALDYGYTF. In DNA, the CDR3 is TGTGCCAGCAGTGCTCGGACAGCTCTCGACTATGGCTACACCTTC.

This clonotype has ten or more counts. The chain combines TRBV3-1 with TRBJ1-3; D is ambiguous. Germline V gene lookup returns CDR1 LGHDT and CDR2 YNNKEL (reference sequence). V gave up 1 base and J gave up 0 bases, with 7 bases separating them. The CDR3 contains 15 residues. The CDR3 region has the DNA TGTGCCAGCAGCCAAGTGGGAACCTCTGGAAACACCATATATTTT. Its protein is CASSQVGTSGNTIYF.

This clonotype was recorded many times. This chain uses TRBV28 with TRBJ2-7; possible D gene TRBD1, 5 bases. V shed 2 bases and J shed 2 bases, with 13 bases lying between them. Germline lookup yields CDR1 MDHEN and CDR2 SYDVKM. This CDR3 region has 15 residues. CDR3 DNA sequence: TGTGCCAGCAGTTTAAGGGGCCTTCGGACCTACGAGCAGTACTTC. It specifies CASSLRGLRTYEQYF. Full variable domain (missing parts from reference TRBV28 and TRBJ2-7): DVKVTQSSRYLVKRTGEKVFLECVQDMDHENMFWYRQDPGLGLRLIYFSYDVKMKEKGDIPEGYSVSREKKERFSLILESASTNQTSMYLCASSLRGLRTYEQYFGPGTRLTVT.

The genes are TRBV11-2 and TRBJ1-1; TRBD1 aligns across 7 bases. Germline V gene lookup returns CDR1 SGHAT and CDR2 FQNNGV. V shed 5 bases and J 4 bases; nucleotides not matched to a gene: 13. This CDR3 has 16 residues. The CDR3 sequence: CASSPPLDRVSTEAFF. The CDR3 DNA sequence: TGTGCCAGCAGCCCCCCCCTCGACAGGGTTAGCACTGAAGCTTTCTTT.

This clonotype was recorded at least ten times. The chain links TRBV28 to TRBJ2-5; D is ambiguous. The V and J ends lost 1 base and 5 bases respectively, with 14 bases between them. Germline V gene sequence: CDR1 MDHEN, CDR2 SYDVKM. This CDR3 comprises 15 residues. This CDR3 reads CASSLLGRTSETQYF. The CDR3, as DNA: TGTGCCAGCAGTTTATTAGGCAGAACTTCCGAGACCCAGTACTTC.

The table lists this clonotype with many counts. CDR3 region: CASSLTTSGNEQFF. The CDR3 DNA is TGTGCCAGCAGCCTCACGACTAGCGGAAATGAGCAGTTCTTC. This rearrangement joins TRBV3-1 to TRBJ2-1, with TRBD2 matching over 9 bases. The CDR3 contains 14 residues. Germline V gene data show CDR1 as LGHDT and CDR2 as YNNKEL (reference sequence). J lost 7 bases, V lost 4 bases, and 5 bases had no gene match.

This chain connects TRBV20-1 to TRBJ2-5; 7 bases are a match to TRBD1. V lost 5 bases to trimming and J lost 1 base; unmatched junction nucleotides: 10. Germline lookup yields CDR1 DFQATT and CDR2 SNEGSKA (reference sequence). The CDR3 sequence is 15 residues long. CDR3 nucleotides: TGCAGTGCTGCCCACAGGGGTCCCCCCCAAGAGACCCAGTACTTC. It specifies CSAAHRGPPQETQYF.

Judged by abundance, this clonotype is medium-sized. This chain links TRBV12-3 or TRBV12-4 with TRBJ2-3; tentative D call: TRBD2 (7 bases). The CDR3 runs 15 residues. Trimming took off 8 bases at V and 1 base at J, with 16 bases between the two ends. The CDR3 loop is CASSGGREGTDTQYF. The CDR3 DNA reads TGTGCCAGCTCTGGGGGCCGGGAGGGCACAGATACGCAGTATTTT.

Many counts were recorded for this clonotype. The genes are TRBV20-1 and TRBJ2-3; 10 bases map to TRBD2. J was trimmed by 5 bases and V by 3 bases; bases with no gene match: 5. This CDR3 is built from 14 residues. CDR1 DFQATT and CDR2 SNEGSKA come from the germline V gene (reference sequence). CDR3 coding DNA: TGCAGTGCTAGCGCTAGCGGGAGTAAAGATACGCAGTATTTT. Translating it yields CSASASGSKDTQYF.

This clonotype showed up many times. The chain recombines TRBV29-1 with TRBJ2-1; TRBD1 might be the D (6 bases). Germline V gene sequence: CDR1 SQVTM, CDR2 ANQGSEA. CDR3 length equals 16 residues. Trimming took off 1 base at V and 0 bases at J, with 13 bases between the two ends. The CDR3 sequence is CSVEGGPWGSYNEQFF. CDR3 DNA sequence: TGCAGCGTTGAAGGGGGGCCGTGGGGCTCCTACAATGAGCAGTTCTTC.

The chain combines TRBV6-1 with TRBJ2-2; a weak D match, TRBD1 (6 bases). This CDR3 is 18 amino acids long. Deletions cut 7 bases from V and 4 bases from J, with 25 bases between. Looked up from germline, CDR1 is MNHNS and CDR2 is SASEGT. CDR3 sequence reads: CASTPWRSGARGTGELFF. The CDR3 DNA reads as TGTGCCAGCACCCCATGGAGATCAGGGGCCCGAGGCACCGGGGAGCTGTTTTTT.

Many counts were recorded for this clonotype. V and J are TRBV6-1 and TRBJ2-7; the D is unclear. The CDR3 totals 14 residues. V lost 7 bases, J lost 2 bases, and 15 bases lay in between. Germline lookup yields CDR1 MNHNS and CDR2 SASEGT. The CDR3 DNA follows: TGTGCCAGCACCGAGGACCGACTTCCCTACGAGCAGTACTTC. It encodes CASTEDRLPYEQYF.

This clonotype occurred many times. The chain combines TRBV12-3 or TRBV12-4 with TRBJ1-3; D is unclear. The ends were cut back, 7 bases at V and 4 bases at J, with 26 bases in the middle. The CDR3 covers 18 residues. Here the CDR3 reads CASTSPGSTSKAGNTIYF. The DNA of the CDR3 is TGTGCCAGCACTTCCCCGGGCTCGACCTCAAAAGCCGGAAACACCATATATTTT.

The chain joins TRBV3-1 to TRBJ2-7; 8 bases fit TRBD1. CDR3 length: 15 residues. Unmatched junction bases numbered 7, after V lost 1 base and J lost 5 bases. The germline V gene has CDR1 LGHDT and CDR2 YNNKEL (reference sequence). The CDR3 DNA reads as TGTGCCAGCAGCCAAGTCAGGACAGGGAGGAACGAGCAGTACTTC. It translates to CASSQVRTGRNEQYF.

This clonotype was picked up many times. The CDR3 sequence is CASSRTKDSGNTIYF. CDR3 nucleotides: TGTGCCAGCAGTCGCACAAAAGACTCTGGAAACACCATATATTTT. The chain recombines TRBV6-1 with TRBJ1-3; D unclear. V was cut by 5 bases and J by 0 bases, with 11 bases left in between. The CDR3 runs 15 residues. CDR1 MNHNS and CDR2 SASEGT come from the germline V gene.

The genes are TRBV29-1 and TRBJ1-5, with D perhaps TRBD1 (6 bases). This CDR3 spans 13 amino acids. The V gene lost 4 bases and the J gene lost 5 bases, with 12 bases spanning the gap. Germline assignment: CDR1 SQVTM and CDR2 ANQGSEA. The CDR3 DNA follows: TGCAGCGTTGCGGGGGGCGTGGATCAGCCCCAGCATTTT. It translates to CSVAGGVDQPQHF.